Sequencing of this T cell receptor beta chain was carried out in a study of identifying expanded T cells in peripheral blood. The CDR3 sequence is 12 residues long. J was trimmed by 8 bases and V by 8 bases; bases with no gene match: 5. Germline V gene data show CDR1 as MDHEN and CDR2 as SYDVKM. The protocol was immunoSEQ multiplex PCR, while the TCRdb copy is restricted to in-frame clones and leaves out a portion. The sample has around 90,000 clones, about nine tenths seen once; the top ten hold roughly 4.2%. The TCR was taken from a person aged 18 to 75 in good health. Sequencing was performed on blood. The chain employs TRBV28 and TRBJ1-1, with TRBD1 matching 10 bases. CDR3 region: CASLRTGGEAFF. Here the CDR3 DNA reads TGTGCCAGCTTGAGGACAGGGGGGGAAGCTTTCTTT.